Only one count was recorded for the clone carrying this TCR beta chain. The antigen is undetermined. Assay: immunoSEQ multiplex PCR; the TCRdb copy retains only in-frame clones and omits some. The table lists about 2 million clones, about 95% of them singletons. V trimming: 4 bases; J trimming: 0 bases; junction bases outside the gene matches: 4. The CDR3 loop spans 15 amino acids. From germline, CDR1 is SGHNT and CDR2 YYREEE (reference sequence). The naive CD8 population came from CD45RO-negative cells selected for CCR7, without terminally differentiated effector memory CD45RA+ cells. The data derive from a study of shared clonotypes between healthy human individuals. General observations from the study: The genetic and exposure-history diversity represented was limited by few donors.

This chain links TRBV5-4 with TRBJ1-2; 9 bases are a match to TRBD1. Sequencing was performed on naive CD8+ T cells sorted from blood. The clonotype comes from a man aged 18-30 years in good health. This CDR3 reads CASSLQGAANYGYTF. The CDR3 DNA is TGTGCCAGCAGCCTACAGGGGGCGGCTAACTATGGCTACACCTTC.